This is a list of T cell receptor beta chains from one sample in a study of T-cell memory formation after mild COVID-19. TCRdb reanalysed the 5' RACE reads using MiXCR and keeps one entry per CDR3 protein. The sample yields 530,000 or so distinct CDR3 sequences, 17% seen once. The sequenced sample consisted of PBMCs or a T cell subset sorted from them (not recorded which). The receptors here all came from an adult woman who had mild COVID-19 (a few samples of this study predate the infection). Cell type and time point are not known. CDR3s include the opening cysteine and the closing phenylalanine or tryptophan. The D gene is left open where the match is weak. Clone sizes are given selectively: once, few, many, or a class where the clone is expanded.

V,J,D,size,DNA,CDR3
TRBV28,TRBJ2-1,TRBD1,few,TGTGCCAGCAGTCCCCGACAGGGAACGGTTTGGAATGAGCAGTTCTTC,CASSPRQGTVWNEQFF
TRBV2,TRBJ2-2,.,few,TGTGCCAGCAGTGATAATGACGGGGAGCTGTTTTTT,CASSDNDGELFF
TRBV12-3/TRBV12-4,TRBJ2-2,.,.,TGTGCCAGCACTAAGAACCCGAACACCGGGGAGCTGTTTTTT,CASTKNPNTGELFF
TRBV4-2,TRBJ1-1,.,.,TGTGCCAGCAGCTCCCGTTTTGGAGGGAACACTGAAGCTTTCTTT,CASSSRFGGNTEAFF
TRBV11-2,TRBJ2-3,.,few,TGTGCCAGCAAGAGGGAGATTAGCACAGATACGCAGTATTTT,CASKREISTDTQYF
TRBV4-2,TRBJ2-5,TRBD2,.,TGTGCCAGCAGCCAAGACCAGACTAGCGGGAGAGGGGGAGAGACCCAGTACTTC,CASSQDQTSGRGGETQYF
TRBV7-9,TRBJ2-1,.,.,TGTGCCAGCAGCACCCGGACCGTAGTTCGTGGGAATGAGCAGTTCTTC,CASSTRTVVRGNEQFF
TRBV6-5,TRBJ1-2,.,.,TGTGCCAGCAGTTACTCGACAAACCTCGATGGCTACACCTTC,CASSYSTNLDGYTF
TRBV24-1,TRBJ2-3,TRBD1,.,TGTGCCACCAGTCAGTCCGGGACAGGGTACGCAGATACGCAGTATTTT,CATSQSGTGYADTQYF
TRBV12-3/TRBV12-4,TRBJ2-3,.,.,TGTGCCAGCAGTTCTGCGGCGAGGAGCACAGATACGCAGTATTTT,CASSSAARSTDTQYF
TRBV7-9,TRBJ2-5,.,few,TGTGCCAGCAGCTCCTGGGGGGTAAAGGAGACCCAGTACTTC,CASSSWGVKETQYF
TRBV2,TRBJ1-1,.,few,TGTGCCAGCACCTTCTCTAGGGCCGAGGGGAACACTGAAGCTTTCTTT,CASTFSRAEGNTEAFF
TRBV11-3,TRBJ2-3,.,.,TGTGCCAGCAGCTTAGAGACATACGATACGCAGTATTTT,CASSLETYDTQYF
TRBV5-6,TRBJ1-1,.,.,TGTGCCAGCAGCTTGGGGCAGTTGGTAGCTTTCTTT,CASSLGQLVAFF
TRBV6-5,TRBJ2-3,.,few,TGTGCCAGCAGTTACTCGCCCTTCAGCACAGATACGCAGTATTTT,CASSYSPFSTDTQYF
TRBV7-2,TRBJ2-2,TRBD1,few,TGTGCCAGCAGCTACGACAGGGTAGCGAACACCGGGGAGCTGTTTTTT,CASSYDRVANTGELFF
TRBV29-1,TRBJ2-7,TRBD1,.,TGCAGCGTCTGGGACAGCTCCTACGAGCAGTACTTC,CSVWDSSYEQYF
TRBV12-3/TRBV12-4,TRBJ2-3,.,few,TGTGCCAGCAGTACCCCAGGAAGGGGCCGAAAAGATACGCAGTATTTT,CASSTPGRGRKDTQYF
TRBV12-3/TRBV12-4,TRBJ1-2,.,few,TGTGCCAGCAGTTTCGGGAGTCCGGGTGGCTACACCTTC,CASSFGSPGGYTF
TRBV6-1,TRBJ1-5,.,once,TGTGCCAGCAGTGAGGCAGGGGCGATTAGCAATCAGCCCCAGCATTTT,CASSEAGAISNQPQHF
TRBV24-1,TRBJ1-5,TRBD1,few,TGTGCCACCAGTGATACTGGACAGGGTCTCAATCAGCCCCAGCATTTT,CATSDTGQGLNQPQHF
TRBV4-3,TRBJ1-1,.,.,TGCGCCAGCAGCCAAGAGGGGTTTTCATGGGTTAGAGACACTGAAGCTTTCTTT,CASSQEGFSWVRDTEAFF
TRBV5-1,TRBJ2-1,TRBD2,.,TGCGCCAGCAGCTGGCCCAGCGGGAGGCCCAATCCCCGCTCCTACAATGAGCAGTTCTTC,CASSWPSGRPNPRSYNEQFF
TRBV19,TRBJ1-2,TRBD1,few,TGTGCCAGTAGTTGGACAGGGGATAACTATGGCTACACCTTC,CASSWTGDNYGYTF
TRBV4-3,TRBJ1-3,TRBD1,.,TGCGCCAGCAGCCAAGAGGCACAGGGGCTTGGAAACACCATATATTTT,CASSQEAQGLGNTIYF
TRBV7-9,TRBJ2-3,TRBD1,.,TGTGCCAGGAGGGGGGACAGGGGAGCAGATACGCAGTATTTT,CARRGDRGADTQYF
TRBV20-1,TRBJ2-3,.,.,TGCAGTGCTAACTTCAAGGGTACGGTAGATACGCAGTATTTT,CSANFKGTVDTQYF
TRBV10-3,TRBJ2-7,TRBD2,.,TGTGCCATCAGTGAACGGACTAGCGAAAACTACGAGCAGTACTTC,CAISERTSENYEQYF
TRBV20-1,TRBJ2-6,.,.,TGCAGTGCTAGAGACGGGAGCTCTGGGGCCAACGTCCTGACTTTC,CSARDGSSGANVLTF
TRBV5-6,TRBJ2-5,.,few,TGTGCCAGCAGCTTGGTGGTAGATGGGACCCAGTACTTC,CASSLVVDGTQYF
TRBV4-3,TRBJ2-3,.,.,TGCGCCAGCAGCCAAGAGCTCCCGGGAGTGACAGATACGCAGTATTTT,CASSQELPGVTDTQYF